The sequence of this T cell receptor beta chain was determined in a study of CD8 T cells in ankylosing spondylitis. Regarding the study as a whole: In synovial fluid and blood from reactive arthritis, some motif variants were previously reported. Ankylosing spondylitis blood appeared to carry a characteristic TCR beta motif of several highly homologous variants. Reportedly, disease-linked clones are significantly enriched in ankylosing spondylitis patients' matched synovial fluid.

This clonotype was counted between two and nine times. Its specificity is not known. The TCR beta libraries were generated through quantitative 5'-RACE incorporating molecular barcodes. Via MiXCR, TCRdb re-called the 5' RACE reads, giving one row per CDR3 protein. The data show approximately 140,000 distinct CDR3 sequences, with about 42% seen just once and about 15% held by the top ten. Deletions cut 2 bases from V and 0 bases from J, with 4 bases between. This CDR3 is built from 13 residues. The germline gives CDR1 KGHSH, CDR2 LQKENI. This receptor was identified in a male donor with ankylosing spondylitis. Sequenced sample: synovial fluid, either unsorted or a sorted T cell fraction (not recorded which). The chain carries TRBV18 and TRBJ2-5; D is unclear. The CDR3 nucleotides read TGTGCCAGCTCACCAGAGTACCAAGAGACCCAGTACTTC. Its protein is CASSPEYQETQYF.